This record concerns one T cell receptor beta chain sequence. The data were obtained in a study of blood T cell repertoires in COVID-19. Trimming stripped 9 bases from V and 4 bases from J, with 21 bases between. CDR1 is LGHDT and CDR2 is YNNKEL in the germline V gene (reference sequence). This CDR3 has 15 residues. The protocol was immunoSEQ multiplex PCR, while the TCRdb copy is restricted to in-frame clones and leaves out a portion. This sample has about 64,000 clones, with just over 85% found just once. Specimen: peripheral blood. The source of this sequence is a woman aged 55-70 years with COVID-19, enrolled during active disease. This chain links TRBV3-1 (or the pseudogene TRBV3-2) with TRBJ2-5, with D possibly matching TRBD2 (6 bases). The CDR3 DNA reads as TGTGCCAGGGTCGATAGCGGTTCGAAGGGAGAGACCCAGTACTTC. It yields the protein CARVDSGSKGETQYF.